Listed below are T cell receptor beta chains from one sample, sequenced in a study of blood T cell repertoires in COVID-19. Sequencing was performed with immunoSEQ multiplex PCR; in TCRdb, only in-frame clones are kept and a portion is missing. This sample has about 140,000 clones, with roughly 81% found just once. Specimen: PBMCs or T cells enriched from blood (not recorded which). The receptors come from a woman in her forties or fifties with acute COVID-19. Each CDR3 is given with its conserved first and last residue. A D gene is named only where the DNA matches it firmly. For some rows the clone size is stated as once, few or many, or as a class when expanded; others skip it.

TRBJ1-3 TRBV6-2/TRBV6-3 . . CASSPTWSLTGNTIYF TGTGCCAGCAGCCCTACTTGGAGCCTGACTGGAAACACCATATATTTT
TRBJ2-7 TRBV4-2 . TRBD2 CASSQDLEGLVYEQYF TGTGCCAGCAGCCAAGATTTAGAGGGACTAGTGTACGAGCAGTACTTC
TRBJ1-5 TRBV24-1 once TRBD1 CATSENRVQGVQHF TGTGCCACCAGTGAGAACAGGGTCCAGGGGGTCCAGCATTTT
TRBJ1-2 TRBV29-1 few TRBD1 CSVGGTGHSAGAGYTF TGCAGCGTTGGAGGGACAGGTCATTCCGCCGGGGCTGGCTACACCTTC
TRBJ1-1 TRBV5-5 once . CASSFYSGGNTEAFF TGTGCCAGCAGCTTCTACTCGGGGGGAAACACTGAAGCTTTCTTT
TRBJ2-2 TRBV24-1 . . CATSDHGNPKGELFF TGTGCCACCAGTGACCACGGGAATCCTAAGGGGGAGCTGTTTTTT
TRBJ2-1 TRBV30 . TRBD2 CAYLGRANYNEQFF TGTGCCTACCTCGGGAGGGCCAACTACAATGAGCAGTTCTTC
TRBJ1-1 TRBV6-1 . TRBD1 CASSGRQGSGNTEAFF TGTGCCAGCAGTGGCCGACAGGGGAGCGGGAACACTGAAGCTTTCTTT
TRBJ2-1 TRBV6-4 once TRBD2 CASSNLAGDYNEQFF TGTGCCAGCAGTAATCTAGCGGGGGACTACAATGAGCAGTTCTTC
TRBJ2-5 TRBV7-2 . TRBD2 CASSLMLAEETQYF TGTGCCAGCAGCTTAATGCTAGCGGAAGAGACCCAGTACTTC
TRBJ1-1 TRBV18 . . CASSLTGNTEAFF TGTGCCAGCTCCCTTACAGGGAACACTGAAGCTTTCTTT
TRBJ2-7 TRBV6-2/TRBV6-3 . . CASSYLAYSYEQYF TGTGCCAGCAGTTACTTAGCCTACTCCTACGAGCAGTACTTC
TRBJ2-1 TRBV30 . TRBD2 CAWSSGRRNEQFF TGTGCCTGGTCAAGCGGGAGACGCAATGAGCAGTTCTTC
TRBJ1-2 TRBV5-1 . . CASSYIAGYGYTF TGCGCCAGCAGCTATATAGCGGGCTATGGCTACACCTTC
TRBJ2-7 TRBV19 once . CASSSDRGYEQYF TGTGCCAGTAGTTCCGACAGAGGCTACGAGCAGTACTTC
TRBJ1-4 TRBV4-3 . TRBD1 CASSHLLGQATNEKLFF TGCGCCAGCAGCCACCTCCTCGGACAGGCAACTAATGAAAAACTGTTTTTT
TRBJ2-1 TRBV7-9 . TRBD2 CASSLDGTSGVNEQFF TGTGCCAGCAGCTTAGATGGGACTAGCGGGGTAAATGAGCAGTTCTTC
TRBJ2-2 TRBV6-2/TRBV6-3 . TRBD2 CASSYPTSGRGGTGELFF TGTGCCAGCAGTTACCCGACTAGCGGGAGAGGTGGCACCGGGGAGCTGTTTTTT
TRBJ1-3 TRBV2 once . CASSELGAENSGNTIYF TGTGCCAGCAGTGAACTTGGAGCTGAAAACTCTGGAAACACCATATATTTT
TRBJ2-3 TRBV4-2 . TRBD2 CASSPKAGGDTDTQYF TGTGCCAGCAGTCCCAAAGCGGGAGGGGACACAGATACGCAGTATTTT
TRBJ2-5 TRBV7-2 . TRBD1 CASSPTGTDQFGTQYF TGTGCCAGCAGCCCAACCGGGACAGACCAGTTTGGGACCCAGTACTTC
TRBJ1-2 TRBV14 . TRBD1 CASRRTGYGYTF TGTGCCAGCAGACGGACAGGGTATGGCTACACCTTC
TRBJ2-3 TRBV9 . TRBD2 CASSVTSGTTDTQYF TGTGCCAGCAGCGTTACTAGCGGCACCACAGATACGCAGTATTTT
TRBJ2-5 TRBV3-1/TRBV3-2 . . CASSQGYRQETQYF TGTGCCAGCAGCCAAGGGTACAGACAAGAGACCCAGTACTTC
TRBJ1-1 TRBV5-1 . TRBD1 CASSLTGQEGLTEAFF TGCGCCAGCAGCTTGACGGGACAGGAGGGTTTAACTGAAGCTTTCTTT
TRBJ1-6 TRBV10-3 once . CAISEKEGNSPLHF TGTGCCATCAGTGAGAAGGAGGGTAATTCACCCCTCCACTTT
TRBJ1-2 TRBV30 once . CAWSGTVNYGYTF TGTGCCTGGAGTGGGACAGTCAACTATGGCTACACCTTC
TRBJ2-1 TRBV24-1 . . CATSDSRPLQGSYNEQFF TGTGCCACCAGTGATTCCCGTCCCCTACAGGGATCCTACAATGAGCAGTTCTTC
TRBJ1-5 TRBV6-5 . TRBD1 CASRPRDRNQPQHF TGTGCCAGCAGACCCCGGGACAGGAATCAGCCCCAGCATTTT
TRBJ2-4 TRBV19 . TRBD1 CASSVSTGQSYKNIQYF TGTGCCAGTAGTGTTTCCACGGGACAGTCCTACAAAAACATTCAGTACTTC
TRBJ1-5 TRBV27 . . CASTNQDRNSNQPQHF TGTGCCAGCACTAACCAGGACAGAAATAGCAATCAGCCCCAGCATTTT
TRBJ2-5 TRBV5-6 . TRBD2 CASSLYSGRGAQYF TGTGCCAGCAGCTTGTATAGCGGTCGGGGGGCCCAGTACTTC
TRBJ2-1 TRBV2 . . CASLEEAVPYNEQFF TGTGCCAGCCTTGAGGAAGCGGTTCCCTACAATGAGCAGTTCTTC
TRBJ1-4 TRBV7-9 few TRBD1 CASSLRETGGNEKLFF TGTGCCAGCAGCTTAAGGGAGACAGGGGGTAATGAAAAACTGTTTTTT
TRBJ1-6 TRBV12-3/TRBV12-4 . . CASSLMGGRPLHF TGTGCCAGCAGCCTGATGGGGGGGCGACCCCTCCACTTT
TRBJ2-1 TRBV27 . . CASSFGGGGRAYNEQFF TGTGCCAGCAGTTTTGGGGGCGGGGGCAGGGCTTACAATGAGCAGTTCTTC
TRBJ2-1 TRBV30 . TRBD2 CAWNEGLAGRNEQFF TGTGCCTGGAACGAGGGACTAGCGGGGCGCAATGAGCAGTTCTTC
TRBJ1-5 TRBV6-5 once . CASSYLQPYSNQPQHF TGTGCCAGCAGTTACCTACAGCCTTATAGCAATCAGCCCCAGCATTTT
TRBJ2-3 TRBV12-3/TRBV12-4 . TRBD2 CASSPSGSDTQYF TGTGCCAGCAGTCCTAGCGGGAGTGATACGCAGTATTTT
TRBJ2-2 TRBV5-1 few . CASSLSLGTGELFF TGCGCCAGCAGCTTGTCACTAGGAACCGGGGAGCTGTTTTTT
TRBJ1-1 TRBV6-5 . . CASSRTTGTEAFF TGTGCCAGCAGCCGAACTACGGGGACTGAAGCTTTCTTT
TRBJ1-3 TRBV27 . . CASSLSFFSGGGNTIYF TGTGCCAGCAGTTTATCGTTCTTTTCGGGGGGAGGAAACACCATATATTTT
TRBJ2-7 TRBV15 . TRBD2 CATSRDFFILLRREVCYEQYF TGTGCCACCAGCAGAGATTTCTTTATTTTGTTACGCCGGGAGGTCTGTTACGAGCAGTACTTC
TRBJ2-3 TRBV7-3 . . CASSLAGLGTDTQYF TGTGCCAGCAGCTTAGCGGGCCTAGGCACAGATACGCAGTATTTT
TRBJ1-1 TRBV19 . . CASRRIPAENTEAFF TGTGCCAGTAGGAGGATCCCCGCAGAGAACACTGAAGCTTTCTTT
TRBJ1-2 TRBV2 . . CASSGSGGADNYGYTF TGTGCCAGCAGCGGTTCGGGGGGGGCCGACAACTATGGCTACACCTTC
TRBJ2-5 TRBV6-5 few . CASTQETQYF TGTGCCAGCACACAAGAGACCCAGTACTTC
TRBJ1-3 TRBV4-2 . . CASSQGEVVSGNTIYF TGTGCCAGCAGCCAAGGGGAGGTGGTCTCTGGAAACACCATATATTTT
TRBJ1-1 TRBV7-9 . . CASSSAAGGAFF TGTGCCAGCAGCTCCGCGGCGGGAGGAGCTTTCTTT
TRBJ1-5 TRBV6-1 . . CASSEGGQPQHF TGTGCCAGCAGTGAAGGAGGTCAGCCCCAGCATTTT
TRBJ2-2 TRBV7-2 few TRBD2 CASSLQVGLAGSNTGELFF TGTGCCAGCAGCTTACAAGTGGGACTAGCGGGGAGTAACACCGGGGAGCTGTTTTTT
TRBJ2-5 TRBV15 . TRBD1 CATSRGQGQETQYF TGTGCCACCAGCAGGGGACAGGGGCAAGAGACCCAGTACTTC
TRBJ2-1 TRBV7-9 . TRBD2 CASSLVWREGQVDEQFF TGTGCCAGCAGCTTAGTGTGGCGGGAGGGGCAGGTAGATGAGCAGTTCTTC
TRBJ2-5 TRBV27 . TRBD2 CASSVGTSGRARETQYF TGTGCCAGCAGTGTGGGGACTAGCGGGAGGGCCAGGGAGACCCAGTACTTC
TRBJ1-1 TRBV7-2 once . CASSLVGGGYTEAFF TGTGCCAGCAGCTTAGTTGGTGGGGGCTACACTGAAGCTTTCTTT
TRBJ2-5 TRBV6-5 . TRBD1 CASTRTGGYLETQYF TGTGCCAGCACCCGGACAGGGGGCTATTTAGAGACCCAGTACTTC
TRBJ1-1 TRBV7-6 . . CASSPHLAGPTEAFF TGTGCCAGCAGCCCCCATTTAGCGGGCCCCACTGAAGCTTTCTTT
TRBJ1-1 TRBV5-1 . TRBD1 CASSSGQVITEAFF TGCGCCAGCAGCTCGGGACAGGTAATCACTGAAGCTTTCTTT
TRBJ2-1 TRBV7-7 . . CASSLERGLGNEQFF TGTGCTAGCAGCTTAGAACGGGGACTTGGCAATGAGCAGTTCTTC
TRBJ2-6 TRBV27 . TRBD1 CASSLFAPRGRTNVLTF TGTGCCAGCAGTTTATTTGCCCCCAGGGGGCGGACCAACGTCCTGACTTTC